This entry lists 32 T cell receptor beta chains sequenced from one sample in a study of sequential checkpoint blockade in melanoma. Specified treatment: randomized to nivolumab then ipilimumab (arm A) or the reverse (arm B). Here immunoSEQ multiplex PCR was the method, and the copy in TCRdb shows in-frame clones only, minus some. The data hold 900 to 1,400 clones, with around 30% observed a single time. This specimen was tumor tissue (inferred from file names), taken from a patient given nivolumab and ipilimumab in sequence. The receptors stem from a human donor with melanoma.

The chain carries TRBV10-2 and TRBJ2-2; maybe TRBD1 (6 bases). The V and J ends lost 0 bases and 4 bases respectively, with 15 bases between them. Germline values: CDR1 WSHSY, CDR2 SAAADI. The length of the CDR3 is 17 residues. CDR3 region: CASSESRLGGITGELFF. The CDR3 region has the DNA TGCGCCAGCAGTGAGTCGCGACTTGGGGGCATCACCGGGGAGCTGTTTTTT.

The chain couples TRBV30 to TRBJ1-1; D possibly corresponds to TRBD1 (5 bases). From germline, CDR1 is GTSNPN and CDR2 SVGIG (reference sequence). The CDR3 is made up of 13 amino acids. V was pared by 2 bases and J by 8 bases, with 15 bases between. CDR3 nucleotide sequence: TGTGCCTGGAGTATATGGGACCGAGGGGAAGCTTTCTTT. This codes for CAWSIWDRGEAFF. Looking up the rest from reference TRBV30 and TRBJ1-1 gives the full variable domain: SQTIHQWPATLVQPVGSPLSLECTVEGTSNPNLYWYRQAAGRGLQLLFYSVGIGQISSEVPQNLSASRPQDRQFILSSKKLLLSDSGFYLCAWSIWDRGEAFFGQGTRLTVV.

The V call is TRBV5-1, the J call TRBJ2-2, with no clear D. The germline gives CDR1 SGHRS, CDR2 YFSETQ. V shed 2 bases and J shed 1 base, with 9 bases lying between them. There are 15 residues in the CDR3. CDR3 amino acids: CASSFENRNTGELFF. The CDR3, as DNA: TGCGCCAGCAGCTTTGAGAACAGGAACACCGGGGAGCTGTTTTTT.

By sample share, this clone is medium-sized. The chain links TRBV11-3 to TRBJ2-3, with 9 bases aligning to TRBD2. Per the germline V gene, CDR1 is SGHNT and CDR2 is YENEEA. The J segment lost 2 bases and the V segment lost 5 bases, leaving 11 bases of the junction unmatched. The CDR3 length is 17 residues. The CDR3 region is CASSPGTSLSSTDTQYF. As DNA, the CDR3 is TGTGCCAGCAGCCCCGGGACTAGCCTTTCATCCACAGATACGCAGTATTTT.

The table lists this clone with a few counts. The chain recombines TRBV6-8 with TRBJ2-1; 13 bases agree with TRBD2. J was trimmed by 9 bases and V by 5 bases; bases with no gene match: 10. The V gene's germline CDR1 is MNHGY and CDR2 SAAAGT. The CDR3 is 16 residues long. The CDR3 sequence: CASSVATSGGRGEQFF. CDR3 nucleotides: TGTGCCAGCAGTGTCGCGACTAGCGGGGGGCGGGGTGAGCAGTTCTTC.

The table lists this clone with a few counts. This sequence joins TRBV6-8 and TRBJ2-7; D might be TRBD1 (6 bases). CDR1 is MNHGY, CDR2 SAAAGT, per germline. CDR3 size: 13 residues. The V and J ends lost 5 bases and 5 bases respectively, with 13 bases between them. CDR3 in DNA: TGTGCCAGCAGTACCCTCGGACAGAACGAGCAGTACTTC. It encodes CASSTLGQNEQYF.

This clone is medium-sized in the sample. The V gene is TRBV11-3, the J gene TRBJ2-3; D remains unclear. Trimming stripped 2 bases from V and 1 base from J, with 10 bases between. CDR1 and CDR2 (germline): SGHNT, YENEEA. The CDR3 loop spans 15 amino acids. CDR3 amino acids: CASSLSDGRTDTQYF. The CDR3 nucleotides read TGTGCCAGCAGCTTAAGTGACGGCCGCACAGATACGCAGTATTTT.

This clone was detected a few times. The chain couples TRBV6-8 to TRBJ2-5, with 11 bases aligning to TRBD1. The length of the CDR3 is 16 residues. Per germline, CDR1 MNHGY and CDR2 SAAAGT. V was clipped by 0 bases and J by 7 bases; unmatched bases: 7. DNA of the CDR3: TGTGCCAGCAGTTACTCTCGGACAGGGGGCGAGGGGACCCAGTACTTC. Translation gives CASSYSRTGGEGTQYF.

The rearrangement links TRBV5-1 to TRBJ2-1, with TRBD2 identical over 7 bases. V lost 5 bases to trimming and J lost 5 bases; unmatched junction nucleotides: 13. The CDR3 consists of 16 residues. Germline CDR1 is SGHRS and CDR2 is YFSETQ. CDR3 DNA: TGCGCCAGCAGTTGGAGGGGCGGGAGTAATAACAATGAGCAGTTCTTC. The encoded protein is CASSWRGGSNNNEQFF.

The chain recombines TRBV19 with TRBJ2-2; a weak D match, TRBD2 (5 bases). Trimming removed 0 bases at V and 8 bases at J, with 7 bases between. Germline V lookup: CDR1 LNHDA, CDR2 SQIVND (reference sequence). This CDR3 has 13 residues. The CDR3 nucleotides are TGTGCCAGTAGTATAGATCGGGGAGGGGAGCTGTTTTTT. Its translation is CASSIDRGGELFF. The whole variable domain, filled in from reference TRBV19 and TRBJ2-2, reads DGGITQSPKYLFRKEGQNVTLSCEQNLNHDAMYWYRQDPGQGLRLIYYSQIVNDFQKGDIAEGYSVSREKKESFPLTVTSAQKNPTAFYLCASSIDRGGELFFGEGSRLTVL.

This sequence joins TRBV18 and TRBJ2-7; no firm D call. Deletions cut 4 bases from V and 4 bases from J, with 11 bases between. The CDR3 has 13 residues. From germline, CDR1 is KGHSH and CDR2 LQKENI. In nucleotides, the CDR3 is TGTGCCAGCTCACTTGCCCTAGGGTACGAGCAGTACTTC. It yields the protein CASSLALGYEQYF.

This clone is medium-sized (0.01 to 0.1%) within its sample. This chain connects TRBV11-3 to TRBJ2-5, with TRBD2 as a possible D gene (5 bases). CDR3 length: 16 residues. The V and J ends lost 2 bases and 5 bases respectively, with 18 bases between them. Germline assignment: CDR1 SGHNT and CDR2 YENEEA. The CDR3 reads CASSLTNSLGGETQYF. CDR3 bases: TGTGCCAGCAGCTTAACCAACAGTTTAGGCGGGGAGACCCAGTACTTC.

This clone is judged medium-sized. This chain links TRBV11-3 with TRBJ2-1, with D perhaps TRBD2 (5 bases). V lost 4 bases and J 4 bases, leaving 17 bases between the germline ends. CDR1 and CDR2 (germline): SGHNT, YENEEA. The CDR3 has 16 residues. The CDR3 here is CASSSRRVGEYNEQFF. CDR3 nucleotides: TGTGCCAGCAGCTCCCGACGGGTCGGGGAATACAATGAGCAGTTCTTC.

V is TRBV19 and J is TRBJ2-3, with 9 bases that match TRBD2. V lost 4 bases, J lost 6 bases, and 14 bases stayed unmatched. The CDR3 has 17 amino acids. CDR1 and CDR2 (germline): LNHDA, SQIVND (reference sequence). The CDR3 is CASSTPQRRGGADTQYF. The CDR3 region has the DNA TGTGCCAGTAGTACACCCCAAAGGCGGGGGGGGGCGGATACGCAGTATTTT.

By share, this clone ranks as medium-sized. The genes are TRBV11-3 and TRBJ2-5; possibly TRBD2 for D (7 bases). This CDR3 has 15 residues. V gave up 5 bases and J gave up 4 bases, with 17 bases separating them. Germline values: CDR1 SGHNT, CDR2 YENEEA. CDR3 coding DNA: TGTGCCAGCAGCCCCTCGGGGGGCGCTCGAGAGACCCAGTACTTC. Translation gives CASSPSGGARETQYF.

This clone has only one observation. CDR3 DNA sequence: TGCAGCGTGGGGGGGACTAGCGCCTACAATGAGCAGTTCTTC. Translated, it gives CSVGGTSAYNEQFF. V gene TRBV29-1 combines with J gene TRBJ2-1; 10 bases fit TRBD2. Trimming removed 6 bases from V and 2 bases from J; junction bases left unmatched: 4. Per the germline V gene, CDR1 is SQVTM and CDR2 is ANQGSEA. CDR3 length equals 14 residues.

This clone was seen more than once but under ten times. The chain couples TRBV28 to TRBJ1-3; no clear D gene. CDR1 MDHEN and CDR2 SYDVKM come from the germline V gene. Trimming removed 7 bases at V and 1 base at J, with 5 bases between. The CDR3 covers 12 residues. CDR3 in amino acids: CASKQSGNTIYF. The CDR3 bases are TGTGCCAGCAAGCAGTCTGGAAACACCATATATTTT.

This clone turned up a few times. V gene TRBV28 combines with J gene TRBJ1-2; weak D call: TRBD1 (5 bases). CDR1 and CDR2 (germline): MDHEN, SYDVKM. V lost 7 bases, J lost 6 bases, and 18 bases lay in between. The CDR3 spans 14 residues. This CDR3 reads CASNGGGGQNGYTF. For the CDR3, the DNA is TGTGCCAGCAACGGGGGAGGCGGCCAGAATGGCTACACCTTC.

The sample holds a few counts of this clone. This chain uses TRBV28 with TRBJ2-7; TRBD2 agrees at 7 bases. After removal of 3 bases from V and 0 bases from J, the junction contained 8 bases not matched to a gene. The CDR3 runs 16 residues. In germline, CDR1 is MDHEN, CDR2 SYDVKM. This CDR3 is CASSFPTAGNSYEQYF. CDR3 nucleotides: TGTGCCAGCAGTTTTCCCACAGCGGGAAACTCCTACGAGCAGTACTTC.

The chain has TRBV30 and TRBJ2-1; the D is unclear. The CDR3 covers 12 residues. Looked up from germline, CDR1 is GTSNPN and CDR2 is SVGIG (reference sequence). V lost 2 bases and J 5 bases, leaving 7 bases between the germline ends. CDR3 protein: CAWSYGNNEQFF. The DNA for the CDR3 is TGTGCCTGGAGTTATGGTAACAATGAGCAGTTCTTC.

This clone showed up just a few times. The chain has TRBV10-3 and TRBJ1-3; perhaps TRBD1 as D (6 bases). The ends were cut back, 0 bases at V and 1 base at J, with 13 bases in the middle. Germline CDR1 reads ENHRY; CDR2 reads SYGVKD. The CDR3 spans 17 residues. The CDR3 here is CAISESRGRGSGNTIYF. As DNA, the CDR3 is TGTGCCATCAGTGAGTCGCGTGGCAGGGGATCTGGAAACACCATATATTTT.

V gene TRBV19 combines with J gene TRBJ2-4, with 7 bases matching TRBD2. Per germline, CDR1 LNHDA and CDR2 SQIVND (reference sequence). Trimming at V came to 2 bases and at J to 8 bases, leaving 3 bases not matched to a gene. The CDR3 has 13 residues. CDR3: CASSIRGRDIQYF. CDR3 sequence (DNA): TGTGCCAGTAGTATACGAGGGAGGGACATTCAGTACTTC.

This clone is categorized as medium-sized (0.01 to 0.1%). The chain links TRBV11-3 to TRBJ2-1, with D perhaps TRBD1 or TRBD2 (6 bases each). The CDR3 covers 16 residues. Germline V gene data show CDR1 as SGHNT and CDR2 as YENEEA. The V end lost 4 bases, the J end lost 0 bases, and 13 bases lay between the germline ends. CDR3 in amino acids: CASSSQGRGSYNEQFF. CDR3 nucleotide sequence: TGTGCCAGCAGCTCCCAGGGGCGGGGCTCCTACAATGAGCAGTTCTTC.

The chain is built from TRBV12-5 and TRBJ1-1; a possible D gene is TRBD1 (5 bases). Germline assignment: CDR1 LGHNT and CDR2 FRNRAP. The CDR3 is 17 residues long. The CDR3 protein is CASIRGFGGGVNTEAFF. The DNA of the CDR3 is TGTGCCAGCATTCGTGGTTTTGGGGGAGGGGTGAACACTGAAGCTTTCTTT.

This chain joins TRBV28 and TRBJ1-2; D unclear. Germline CDR1 is MDHEN and CDR2 is SYDVKM. Trimming cost V 5 bases and J 1 base, with 5 bases left between them. This CDR3 has 12 residues. The CDR3 region has the DNA TGTGCCAGCAGTCTTGGTAACTATGGCTACACCTTC. Translated: CASSLGNYGYTF.

This clone was counted a few times. The CDR3 bases are TGTGCCAGCAGTGAAGCGAGACTAGCGGGGGGACTCACAGATACGCAGTATTTT. Translating it yields CASSEARLAGGLTDTQYF. The V gene is TRBV6-1, the J gene TRBJ2-3, with 13 positions matching TRBD2. Germline V lookup: CDR1 MNHNS, CDR2 SASEGT. This CDR3 contains 18 residues. Unmatched junction bases numbered 5, after V lost 0 bases and J lost 2 bases.

The rearrangement links TRBV19 to TRBJ1-3; 8 bases match TRBD1. The CDR3 contains 14 residues. In germline, CDR1 is LNHDA, CDR2 SQIVND (reference sequence). V dropped 6 bases and J dropped 1; count of bases not matched to a gene: 2. In DNA, the CDR3 is TGTGCCAGTAGAAGACAGGGGTCTGGAAACACCATATATTTT. It is translated as CASRRQGSGNTIYF.

This clone ranks as medium-sized (0.01 to 0.1%). The V and J genes are TRBV11-3 and TRBJ2-2; D not certain. Between the trimmed V and J ends, which lost 5 bases and 3 bases, there was a span of 22 bases. Germline CDR1 and CDR2: SGHNT and YENEEA. CDR3 length: 18 amino acids. The CDR3 region is CASSLRPGWQTHTGELFF. The CDR3 DNA is TGTGCCAGCAGCCTCAGGCCGGGCTGGCAAACACACACCGGGGAGCTGTTTTTT.

This chain joins TRBV18 and TRBJ1-1, with TRBD1 matching over 10 bases. V shed 2 bases, J shed 4 bases, and the junction held 7 bases outside the gene matches. The CDR3 loop spans 16 amino acids. Per the germline V gene, CDR1 is KGHSH and CDR2 is LQKENI. CDR3 sequence: CASSPGQGGWGTEAFF. CDR3 DNA: TGTGCCAGCTCACCAGGACAGGGGGGTTGGGGCACTGAAGCTTTCTTT.

This clone was observed once. This chain uses TRBV18 with TRBJ1-1, with 8 bases that match TRBD1. Losses at the gene ends were 4 bases for V and 0 bases for J; bases not matched to a gene: 10. This CDR3 comprises 17 residues. Looked up from germline, CDR1 is KGHSH and CDR2 is LQKENI. CDR3 protein: CASSHELRQGMNTEAFF. The CDR3 coding sequence is TGTGCCAGCTCACACGAGCTGCGACAGGGGATGAACACTGAAGCTTTCTTT. Full variable domain (outside the CDR3, taken from reference TRBV18 and TRBJ1-1): NAGVMQNPRHLVRRRGQEARLRCSPMKGHSHVYWYRQLPEEGLKFMVYLQKENIIDESGMPKERFSAEFPKEGPSILRIQQVVRGDSAAYFCASSHELRQGMNTEAFFGQGTRLTVV.

This clone turned up a few times. V and J are TRBV6-8 and TRBJ2-6; 8 positions agree with TRBD1. This CDR3 comprises 14 residues. From germline, CDR1 is MNHGY and CDR2 SAAAGT. The V and J ends lost 10 bases and 1 base, in that order; junction bases with no gene match: 3. CDR3 loop: CAIGQGSGANVLTF. The CDR3 bases are TGTGCCATCGGACAGGGATCTGGGGCCAACGTCCTGACTTTC.

This clone was observed a few times. V usage is TRBV28 and J usage is TRBJ2-7; D is uncertain. Germline V gene sequence: CDR1 MDHEN, CDR2 SYDVKM. The CDR3 runs to 12 residues. V lost 2 bases and J 0 bases, leaving 2 bases between the germline ends. CDR3 nucleotide sequence: TGTGCCAGCAGTTTAACCTCCTACGAGCAGTACTTC. It specifies CASSLTSYEQYF.